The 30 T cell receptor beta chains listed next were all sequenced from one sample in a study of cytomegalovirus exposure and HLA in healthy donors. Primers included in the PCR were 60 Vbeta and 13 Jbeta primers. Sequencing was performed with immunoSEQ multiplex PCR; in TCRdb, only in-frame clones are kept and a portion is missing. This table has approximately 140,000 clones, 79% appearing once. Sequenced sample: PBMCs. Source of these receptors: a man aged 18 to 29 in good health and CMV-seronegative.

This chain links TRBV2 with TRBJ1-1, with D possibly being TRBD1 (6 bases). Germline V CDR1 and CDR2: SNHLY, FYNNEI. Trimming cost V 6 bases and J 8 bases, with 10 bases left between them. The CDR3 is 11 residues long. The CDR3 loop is CASSKGTEAFF. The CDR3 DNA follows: TGTGCCAGCAGCAAAGGGACAGAAGCTTTCTTT.

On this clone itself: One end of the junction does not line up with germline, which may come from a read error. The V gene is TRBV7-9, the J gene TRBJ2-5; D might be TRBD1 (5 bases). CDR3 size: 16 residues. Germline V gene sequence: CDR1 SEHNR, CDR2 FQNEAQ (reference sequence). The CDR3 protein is CSSSLDKTAPQETQYF. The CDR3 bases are TGTTCCAGCAGCTTAGACAAGACAGCTCCACAAGAGACCCAGTACTTC.

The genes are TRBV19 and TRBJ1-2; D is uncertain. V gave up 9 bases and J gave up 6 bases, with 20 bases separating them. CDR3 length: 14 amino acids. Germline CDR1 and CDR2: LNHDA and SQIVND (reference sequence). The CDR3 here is CASRMGQTPDGYTF. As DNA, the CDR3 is TGTGCCAGCCGTATGGGCCAAACACCAGATGGCTACACCTTC.

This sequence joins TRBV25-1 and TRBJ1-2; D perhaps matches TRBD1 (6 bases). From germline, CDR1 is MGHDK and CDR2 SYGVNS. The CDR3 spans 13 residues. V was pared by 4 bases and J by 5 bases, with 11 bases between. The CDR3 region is CASSADSPYGYTF. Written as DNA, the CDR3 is TGTGCCAGCAGTGCGGACAGTCCGTATGGCTACACCTTC.

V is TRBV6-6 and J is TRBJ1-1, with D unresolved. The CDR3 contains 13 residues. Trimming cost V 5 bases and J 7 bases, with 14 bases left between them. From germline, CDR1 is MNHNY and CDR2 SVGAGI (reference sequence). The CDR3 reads CASSGQTKGEAFF. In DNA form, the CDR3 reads TGTGCCAGCAGTGGGCAGACTAAGGGTGAAGCTTTCTTT.

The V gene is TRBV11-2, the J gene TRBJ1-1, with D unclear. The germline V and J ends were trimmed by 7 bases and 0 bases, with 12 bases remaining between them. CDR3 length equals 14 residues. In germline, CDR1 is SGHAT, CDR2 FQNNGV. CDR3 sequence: CASNPLTLNTEAFF. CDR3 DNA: TGTGCCAGCAACCCACTCACCTTGAACACTGAAGCTTTCTTT.

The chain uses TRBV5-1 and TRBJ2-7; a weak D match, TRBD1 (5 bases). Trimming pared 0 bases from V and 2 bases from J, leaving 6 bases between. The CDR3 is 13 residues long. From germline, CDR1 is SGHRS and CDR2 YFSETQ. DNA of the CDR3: TGCGCCAGCAGCTTGGTGACAGCCTACGAGCAGTACTTC. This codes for CASSLVTAYEQYF.

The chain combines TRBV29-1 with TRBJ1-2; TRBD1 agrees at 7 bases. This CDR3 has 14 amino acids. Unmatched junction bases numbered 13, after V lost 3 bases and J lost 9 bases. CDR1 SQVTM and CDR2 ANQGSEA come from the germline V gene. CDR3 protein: CSVDSSGQTLSYTF. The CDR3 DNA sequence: TGCAGCGTTGATTCGTCGGGACAGACATTGAGCTACACCTTC.

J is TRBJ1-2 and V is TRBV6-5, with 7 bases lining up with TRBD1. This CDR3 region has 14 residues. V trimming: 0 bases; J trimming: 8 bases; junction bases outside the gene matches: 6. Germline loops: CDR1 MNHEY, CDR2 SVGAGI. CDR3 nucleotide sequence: TGTGCCAGCAGTTACTCGGAGGGGGCGCAAGGCTACACCTTC. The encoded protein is CASSYSEGAQGYTF.

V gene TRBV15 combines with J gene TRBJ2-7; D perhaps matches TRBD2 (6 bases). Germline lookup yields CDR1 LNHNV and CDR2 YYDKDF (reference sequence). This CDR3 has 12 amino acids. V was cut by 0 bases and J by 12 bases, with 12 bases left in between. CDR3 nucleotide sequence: TGTGCCACCAGCAGAGACGGAGGGAGTCGGTACTTC. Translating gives CATSRDGGSRYF.

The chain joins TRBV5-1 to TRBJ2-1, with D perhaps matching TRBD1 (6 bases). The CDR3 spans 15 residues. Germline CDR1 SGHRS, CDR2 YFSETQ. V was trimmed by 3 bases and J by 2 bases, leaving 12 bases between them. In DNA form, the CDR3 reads TGCGCCAGCAGCTCACAGGGCCTTGCCTACAATGAGCAGTTCTTC. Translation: CASSSQGLAYNEQFF.

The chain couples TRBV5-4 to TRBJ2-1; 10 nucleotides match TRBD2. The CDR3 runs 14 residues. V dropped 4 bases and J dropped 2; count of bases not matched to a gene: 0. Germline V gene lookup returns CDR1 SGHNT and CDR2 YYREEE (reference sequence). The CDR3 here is CASSTSGAYNEQFF. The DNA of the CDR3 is TGTGCCAGCAGCACTAGCGGGGCCTACAATGAGCAGTTCTTC.

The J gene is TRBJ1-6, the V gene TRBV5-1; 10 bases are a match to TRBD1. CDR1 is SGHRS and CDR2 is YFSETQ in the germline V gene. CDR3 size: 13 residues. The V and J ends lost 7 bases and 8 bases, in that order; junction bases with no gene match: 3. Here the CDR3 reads CASRQGADSPLHF. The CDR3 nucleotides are TGCGCCAGCCGACAGGGGGCGGATTCACCCCTCCACTTT. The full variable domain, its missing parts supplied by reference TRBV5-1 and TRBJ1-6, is KAGVTQTPRYLIKTRGQQVTLSCSPISGHRSVSWYQQTPGQGLQFLFEYFSETQRNKGNFPGRFSGRQFSNSRSEMNVSTLELGDSALYLCASRQGADSPLHFGNGTRLTVT.

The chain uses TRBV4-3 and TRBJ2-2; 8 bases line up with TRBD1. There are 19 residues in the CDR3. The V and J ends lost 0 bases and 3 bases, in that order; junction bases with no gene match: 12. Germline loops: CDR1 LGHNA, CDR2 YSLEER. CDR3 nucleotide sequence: TGCGCCAGCAGCCAAGAGGGGACAGGAACGGGTCGAGACACCGGGGAGCTGTTTTTT. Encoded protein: CASSQEGTGTGRDTGELFF.

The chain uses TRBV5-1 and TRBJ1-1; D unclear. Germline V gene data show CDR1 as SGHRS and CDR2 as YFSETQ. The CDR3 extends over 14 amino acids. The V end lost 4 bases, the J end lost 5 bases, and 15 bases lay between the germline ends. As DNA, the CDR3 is TGCGCCAGCAGCCAAAACTCGGGAAGGACTGAAGCTTTCTTT. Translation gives CASSQNSGRTEAFF.

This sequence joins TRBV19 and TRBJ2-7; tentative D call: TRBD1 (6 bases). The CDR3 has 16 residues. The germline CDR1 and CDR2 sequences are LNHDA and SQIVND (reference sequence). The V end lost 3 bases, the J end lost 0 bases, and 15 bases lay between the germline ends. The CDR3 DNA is TGTGCCAGTAGTATCTCCCGACAGGTCTCCTCCTACGAGCAGTACTTC. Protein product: CASSISRQVSSYEQYF.

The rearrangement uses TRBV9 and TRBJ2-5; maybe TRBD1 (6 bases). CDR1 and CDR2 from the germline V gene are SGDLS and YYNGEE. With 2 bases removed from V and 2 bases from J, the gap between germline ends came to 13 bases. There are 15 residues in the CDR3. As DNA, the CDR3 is TGTGCCAGCAGCGTCCTTGGGGACACACAAGAGACCCAGTACTTC. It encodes CASSVLGDTQETQYF.

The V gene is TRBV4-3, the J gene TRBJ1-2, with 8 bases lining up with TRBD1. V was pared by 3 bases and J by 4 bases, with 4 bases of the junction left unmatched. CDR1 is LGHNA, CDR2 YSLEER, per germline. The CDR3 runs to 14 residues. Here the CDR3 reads CASSQATGGYGYTF. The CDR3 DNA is TGCGCCAGCAGCCAGGCTACAGGGGGCTATGGCTACACCTTC.

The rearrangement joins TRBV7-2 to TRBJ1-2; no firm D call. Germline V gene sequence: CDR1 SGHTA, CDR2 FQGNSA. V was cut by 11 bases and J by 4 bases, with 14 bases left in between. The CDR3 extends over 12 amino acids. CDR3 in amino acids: CASVGGLYGYTF. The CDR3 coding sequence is TGTGCCTCGGTGGGAGGACTCTATGGCTACACCTTC. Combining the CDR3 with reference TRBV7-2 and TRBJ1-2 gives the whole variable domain GAGVSQSPSNKVTEKGKDVELRCDPISGHTALYWYRQSLGQGLEFLIYFQGNSAPDKSGLPSDRFSAERTGGSVSTLTIQRTQQEDSAVYLCASVGGLYGYTFGSGTRLTVV.

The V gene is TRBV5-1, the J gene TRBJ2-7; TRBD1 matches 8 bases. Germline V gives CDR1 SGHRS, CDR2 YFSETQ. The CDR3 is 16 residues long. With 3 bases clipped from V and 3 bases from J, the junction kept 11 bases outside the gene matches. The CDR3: CASSYRTGTGYYEQYF. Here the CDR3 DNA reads TGCGCCAGCAGCTATAGGACCGGGACAGGATACTACGAGCAGTACTTC.

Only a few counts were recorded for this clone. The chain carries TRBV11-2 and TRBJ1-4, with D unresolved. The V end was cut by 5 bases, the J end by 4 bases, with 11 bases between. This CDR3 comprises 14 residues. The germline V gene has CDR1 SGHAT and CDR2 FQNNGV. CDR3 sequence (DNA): TGTGCCAGCAGCAAGAGCGGAAATAATGAAAAACTGTTTTTT. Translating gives CASSKSGNNEKLFF.

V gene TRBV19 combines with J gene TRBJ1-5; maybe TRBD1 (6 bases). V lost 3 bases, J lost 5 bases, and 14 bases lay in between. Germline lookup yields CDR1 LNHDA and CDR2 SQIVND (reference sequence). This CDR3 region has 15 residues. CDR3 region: CASSIDPGDHQPQHF. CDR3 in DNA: TGTGCCAGTAGTATTGACCCAGGGGACCATCAGCCCCAGCATTTT.

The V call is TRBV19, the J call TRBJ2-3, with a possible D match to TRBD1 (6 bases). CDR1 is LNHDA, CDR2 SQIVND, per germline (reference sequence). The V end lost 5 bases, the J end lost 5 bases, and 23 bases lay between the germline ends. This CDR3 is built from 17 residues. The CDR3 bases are TGTGCCAGTAGTCTTCGGGACAAGGTTCCCCTTGGAGATACGCAGTATTTT. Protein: CASSLRDKVPLGDTQYF.

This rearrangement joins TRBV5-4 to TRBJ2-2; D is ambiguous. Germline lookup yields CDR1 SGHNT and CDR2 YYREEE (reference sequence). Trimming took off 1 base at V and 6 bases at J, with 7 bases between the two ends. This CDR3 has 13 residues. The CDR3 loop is CASSLNLPGELFF. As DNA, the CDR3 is TGTGCCAGCAGCTTGAATCTCCCCGGGGAGCTGTTTTTT.

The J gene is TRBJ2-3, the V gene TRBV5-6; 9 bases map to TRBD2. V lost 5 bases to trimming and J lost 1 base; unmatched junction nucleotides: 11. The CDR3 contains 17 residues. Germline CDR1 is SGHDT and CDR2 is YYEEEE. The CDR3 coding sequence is TGTGCCAGCAGTAGAAGCGGGGGGTACTTTCGCACAGATACGCAGTATTTT. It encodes CASSRSGGYFRTDTQYF.

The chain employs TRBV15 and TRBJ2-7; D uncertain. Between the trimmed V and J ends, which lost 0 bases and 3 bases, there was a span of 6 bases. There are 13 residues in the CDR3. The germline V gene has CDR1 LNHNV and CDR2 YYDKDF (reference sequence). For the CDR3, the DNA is TGTGCCACCAGCAGAGATCTCAGCTACGAGCAGTACTTC. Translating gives CATSRDLSYEQYF.

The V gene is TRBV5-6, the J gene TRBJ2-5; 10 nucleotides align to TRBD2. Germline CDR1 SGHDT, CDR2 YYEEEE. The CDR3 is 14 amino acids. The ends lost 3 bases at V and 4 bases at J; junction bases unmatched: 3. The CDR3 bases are TGTGCCAGCAGCTCTAGCGGGGGAGGAGAGACCCAGTACTTC. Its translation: CASSSSGGGETQYF.

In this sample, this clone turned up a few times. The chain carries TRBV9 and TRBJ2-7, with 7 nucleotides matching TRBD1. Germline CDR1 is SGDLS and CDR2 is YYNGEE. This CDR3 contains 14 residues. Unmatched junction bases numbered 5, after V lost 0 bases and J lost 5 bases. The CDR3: CASSVGQGDHEQYF. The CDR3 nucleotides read TGTGCCAGCAGCGTAGGTCAGGGGGACCACGAGCAGTACTTC. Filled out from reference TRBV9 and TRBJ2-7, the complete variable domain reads DSGVTQTPKHLITATGQRVTLRCSPRSGDLSVYWYQQSLDQGLQFLIQYYNGEERAKGNILERFSAQQFPDLHSELNLSSLELGDSALYFCASSVGQGDHEQYFGPGTRLTVT.

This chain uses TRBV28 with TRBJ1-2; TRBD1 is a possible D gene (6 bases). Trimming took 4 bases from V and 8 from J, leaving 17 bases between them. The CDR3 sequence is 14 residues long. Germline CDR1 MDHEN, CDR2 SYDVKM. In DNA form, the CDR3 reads TGTGCCAGCAGTTCGGGCCAAGACAGGCGGGGCTACACCTTC. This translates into CASSSGQDRRGYTF.

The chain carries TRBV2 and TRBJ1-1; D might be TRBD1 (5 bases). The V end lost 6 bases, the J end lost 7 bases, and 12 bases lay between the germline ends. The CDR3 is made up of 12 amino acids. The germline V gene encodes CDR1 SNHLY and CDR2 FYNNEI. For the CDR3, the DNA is TGTGCCAGCAGACCCACAGGACGTGAAGCTTTCTTT. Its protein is CASRPTGREAFF.